This T cell receptor beta chain was observed in a study of OX40 agonist ivuxolimab in advanced cancers. The study's findings and limits: Clonal expansion from baseline to week 6 occurred in both CD4+ and CD8+ T cells.

The table came from immunoSEQ multiplex PCR; TCRdb's copy has only in-frame clones and leaves some out. The sample contains around 69,000 clones, roughly 84% of which appear only once. Germline CDR1 SGHRS, CDR2 YFSETQ. This CDR3 is built from 16 residues. The germline V and J ends were trimmed by 7 bases and 4 bases, with 18 bases remaining between them. Notes on this clone: Its antigen is not identified.

The TCR originated in an adult with an advanced solid tumor such as melanoma, head and neck, liver or kidney cancer. The rearrangement links TRBV5-1 to TRBJ2-6; D not certain. The specimen comprised CD4+ or CD8+ T cells sorted from blood, sampled in a trial of the OX40 agonist ivuxolimab. The CDR3 sequence is CASAPYSSRGANVLTF. The CDR3 DNA sequence: TGCGCCAGCGCGCCATACAGCTCGAGGGGGGCCAACGTCCTGACTTTC.